The rows below give T cell receptor beta chains drawn from one sample of a study of beta chain features in type 1 diabetes. The repertoire was sequenced with immunoSEQ multiplex PCR; TCRdb's copy has only in-frame clones and lacks some. The repertoire holds about 340,000 clones, 8% seen once, with around 0.44% in the top ten. Sequencing was performed on central memory CD4+ T cells from blood. The receptors come from a young woman in good health. CDR3s include the opening cysteine and the closing phenylalanine or tryptophan. D genes are given only for firm matches. Rows give clone size only sometimes, using once, few, many, or a class for an expanded clone.

V gene	D gene	J gene	clone size	CDR3 DNA	CDR3 protein
TRBV6-5	TRBD1	TRBJ1-5	many	TGTGCCAGCAGTGGAACAGGGGCCCCCAATCAGCCCCAGCATTTT	CASSGTGAPNQPQHF
TRBV7-9	TRBD2	TRBJ2-1	many	TGTGCCAGCAGCTTAGGATCTTTGCGGGAGCACTACAATGAGCAGTTCTTC	CASSLGSLREHYNEQFF
TRBV19	.	TRBJ2-4	many	TGTGCCAGTAGTACGGTTTTGGCAGGAAAAAACATTCAGTACTTC	CASSTVLAGKNIQYF
TRBV29-1	.	TRBJ2-1	many	TGCAGCGTTGCCCTTATGCAGGGTAATGGGCAGTTCTTC	CSVALMQGNGQFF
TRBV28	.	TRBJ2-5	few	TGTGCCAGCAGTCAGCGGGTTCAAGAGACCCAGTACTTC	CASSQRVQETQYF
TRBV19	TRBD2	TRBJ2-1	many	TGTGCCAGTAGTATCGGGACTAGCCTGGATGAGCAGTTCTTC	CASSIGTSLDEQFF
TRBV29-1	.	TRBJ2-4	.	TGCAGCGCCGTCCCGGGAGTGGGACTAGCCAAAAACATTCAGTACTTC	CSAVPGVGLAKNIQYF
TRBV19	.	TRBJ1-1	.	TGTGCCAGTTCAGACCTCGGGAGCATGAACACTGAAGCTTTCTTT	CASSDLGSMNTEAFF
TRBV5-5	.	TRBJ2-7	many	TGTGCCAGCGGCACAGGTTCGGGCTGGGAGCAGTACTTC	CASGTGSGWEQYF
TRBV10-3	.	TRBJ2-5	few	TGTGCCATCGCCCGGGATTTCCAAGAGACCCAGTACTTC	CAIARDFQETQYF
TRBV7-9	.	TRBJ1-2	.	TGTGCCAGCAGTCATGACGGAGCCTATGGCTACACCTTC	CASSHDGAYGYTF
TRBV29-1	TRBD1	TRBJ2-7	few	TGCAGCGTTGGGCGAAACCAGGGGGCCAACGAGCAGTACTTC	CSVGRNQGANEQYF
TRBV7-2	TRBD1	TRBJ2-3	many	TGTGCCAGCAGCTTAATTGCAGGGGGAACGGATACGCAGTATTTT	CASSLIAGGTDTQYF
TRBV29-1	.	TRBJ1-1	many	TGCAGCGTTGTAGGGAATTCGAACACTGAAGCTTTCTTT	CSVVGNSNTEAFF
TRBV7-2	TRBD2	TRBJ2-2	.	TGTGCCAGCAGTTACACGAGCGGGGACACCGGGGAGCTGTTTTTT	CASSYTSGDTGELFF
TRBV7-2	.	TRBJ2-7	few	TGTGCCAGCAGCTCAAGAGCTGATACCTACGAGCAGTACTTC	CASSSRADTYEQYF
TRBV5-1	.	TRBJ2-7	.	TGCGCCAGCAGCCCGCAGGGACAAGGTTACGAGCAGTACTTC	CASSPQGQGYEQYF
TRBV27	.	TRBJ1-2	.	TGTGCCAGCAGTGCCTGGGCCGGGGGATTCGGCTACACCTTC	CASSAWAGGFGYTF
TRBV11-1	.	TRBJ1-1	.	TGTGCCAGCAGCCTCGGGTTTAACACTGAAGCTTTCTTT	CASSLGFNTEAFF
TRBV5-1	.	TRBJ2-1	.	TGCGCCAGCAGCTTGGCCAACGGGGGTGAGCAGTTCTTC	CASSLANGGEQFF
TRBV9	TRBD1	TRBJ2-7	.	TGTGCCAGCAGCCCCCGGACAGGGAGCTCCTACGAGCAGTACTTC	CASSPRTGSSYEQYF
TRBV10-3	TRBD2	TRBJ2-1	.	TGTGCCTCCCAACAAGGGCTAGCGGGTTATGAGCAGTTCTTC	CASQQGLAGYEQFF
TRBV5-1	TRBD1	TRBJ1-1	few	TGCGCCAGCAGCTTACCAAAACGGACAGGGAACACTGAAGCTTTCTTT	CASSLPKRTGNTEAFF
TRBV2	TRBD1	TRBJ1-5	.	TGTGCCACCTCCGGGACAGGGAATCAGCCCCAGCATTTT	CATSGTGNQPQHF
TRBV7-9	.	TRBJ2-7	few	TGTGCCAGCAGTTCCTTTAGCGGTCTCTACGAGCAGTACTTC	CASSSFSGLYEQYF
TRBV27	TRBD1	TRBJ1-4	.	TGTGCCAGCAGGGGTGCCGGGACAGCATATGAAAAACTGTTTTTT	CASRGAGTAYEKLFF